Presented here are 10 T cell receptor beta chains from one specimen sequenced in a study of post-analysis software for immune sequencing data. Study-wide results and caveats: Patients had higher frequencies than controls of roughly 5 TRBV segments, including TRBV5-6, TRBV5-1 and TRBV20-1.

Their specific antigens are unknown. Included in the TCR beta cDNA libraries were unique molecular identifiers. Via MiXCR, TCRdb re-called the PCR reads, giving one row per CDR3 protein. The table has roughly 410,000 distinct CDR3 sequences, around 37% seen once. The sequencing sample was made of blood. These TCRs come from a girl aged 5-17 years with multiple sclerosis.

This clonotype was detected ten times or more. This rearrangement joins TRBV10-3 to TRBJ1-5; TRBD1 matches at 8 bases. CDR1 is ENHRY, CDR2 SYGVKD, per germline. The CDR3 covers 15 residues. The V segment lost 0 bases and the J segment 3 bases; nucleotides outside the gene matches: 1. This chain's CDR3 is CAISESTGDNQPQHF. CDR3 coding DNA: TGTGCCATCAGTGAGTCGACAGGGGACAATCAGCCCCAGCATTTT.

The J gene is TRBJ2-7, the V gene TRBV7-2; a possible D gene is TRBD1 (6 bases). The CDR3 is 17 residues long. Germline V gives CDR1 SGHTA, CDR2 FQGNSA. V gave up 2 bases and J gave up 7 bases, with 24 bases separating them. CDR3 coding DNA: TGTGCCAGCAGCTTACTGCCACAACTAAGGGGGTACAATGAGCAGTACTTC. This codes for CASSLLPQLRGYNEQYF.

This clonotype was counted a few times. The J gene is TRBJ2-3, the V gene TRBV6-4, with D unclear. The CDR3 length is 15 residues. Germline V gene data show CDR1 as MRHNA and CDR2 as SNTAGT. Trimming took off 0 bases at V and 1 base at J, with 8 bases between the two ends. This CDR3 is CASSDSHVGTDTQYF. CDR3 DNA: TGTGCCAGCAGTGACTCGCACGTCGGCACAGATACGCAGTATTTT.

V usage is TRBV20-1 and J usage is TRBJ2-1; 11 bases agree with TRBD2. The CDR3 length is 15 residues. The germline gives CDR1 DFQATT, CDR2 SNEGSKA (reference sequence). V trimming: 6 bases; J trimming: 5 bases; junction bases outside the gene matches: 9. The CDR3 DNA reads TGCAGTGCCACCTCCCTAGCGGGGGGCCACAATGAGCAGTTCTTC. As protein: CSATSLAGGHNEQFF.

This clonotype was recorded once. The CDR3 DNA reads as TGCAGTGCTAGAGACGTACTACCGGGACTTCCCTACGAGCAGTACTTC. Residues: CSARDVLPGLPYEQYF. The genes are TRBV20-1 and TRBJ2-5; tentative D call: TRBD2 (6 bases). The better agreement between TRBJ2-7 and the DNA end casts doubt on the J call. Germline V lookup: CDR1 DFQATT, CDR2 SNEGSKA (reference sequence). The CDR3 totals 16 residues.

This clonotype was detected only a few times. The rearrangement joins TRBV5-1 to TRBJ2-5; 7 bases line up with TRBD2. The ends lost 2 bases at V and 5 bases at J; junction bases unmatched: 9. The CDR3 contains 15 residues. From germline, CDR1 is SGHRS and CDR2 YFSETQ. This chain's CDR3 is CASSFSGQSGETQYF. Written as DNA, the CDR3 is TGCGCCAGCAGCTTTAGCGGGCAAAGCGGCGAGACCCAGTACTTC.

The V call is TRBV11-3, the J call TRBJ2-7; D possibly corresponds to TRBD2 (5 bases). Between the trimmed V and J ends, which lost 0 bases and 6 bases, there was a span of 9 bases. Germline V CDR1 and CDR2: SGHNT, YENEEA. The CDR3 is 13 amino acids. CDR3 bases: TGTGCCAGCAGCTTAGATTGGGGAGCCGAGCAGTACTTC. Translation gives CASSLDWGAEQYF.

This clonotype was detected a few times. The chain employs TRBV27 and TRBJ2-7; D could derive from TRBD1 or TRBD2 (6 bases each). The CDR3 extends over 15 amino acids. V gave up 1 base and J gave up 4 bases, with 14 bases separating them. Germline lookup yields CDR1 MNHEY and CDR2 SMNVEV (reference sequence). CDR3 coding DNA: TGTGCCAGCAGTTTATTCCGGGGGCTGAATTACGAGCAGTACTTC. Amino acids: CASSLFRGLNYEQYF.

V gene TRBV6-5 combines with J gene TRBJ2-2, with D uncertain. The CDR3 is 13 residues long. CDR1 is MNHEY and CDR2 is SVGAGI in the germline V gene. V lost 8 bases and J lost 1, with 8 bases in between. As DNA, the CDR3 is TGTGCCAGCGCGCCGGGGAACACCGGGGAGCTGTTTTTT. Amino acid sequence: CASAPGNTGELFF.

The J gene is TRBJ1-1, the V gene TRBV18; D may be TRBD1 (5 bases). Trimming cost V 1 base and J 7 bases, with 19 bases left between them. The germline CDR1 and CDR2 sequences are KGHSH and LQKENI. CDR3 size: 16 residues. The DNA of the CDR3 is TGTGCCAGCTCACCACGGCAGGGAGGCTTTCAGGGTGAAGCTTTCTTT. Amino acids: CASSPRQGGFQGEAFF.